This T cell receptor beta chain was identified in a study of patients and donors after allogeneic stem cell transplantation. The germline gives CDR1 ENHRY, CDR2 SYGVKD. V lost 4 bases and J lost 5, with 23 bases in between. This CDR3 spans 18 amino acids. Using its own MiXCR run on the RT-PCR reads, TCRdb lists one record per CDR3 protein. Found here are hundreds of thousands of distinct CDR3 sequences, 16% of them singletons; the top ten hold less than 8.5%. The sample consisted of blood, either unsorted or a sorted T cell fraction (not recorded which). The chain is built from TRBV10-3 and TRBJ2-2; D possibly corresponds to TRBD1 (5 bases). The clonotype comes from a human donor who was either an allogeneic HSCT recipient or a stem cell or donor lymphocyte infusion donor (not recorded which). It is not recorded whose cells these are; they may come from a transplant donor. The CDR3 nucleotides are TGTGCCATCAGTGCCTCCGCCGGCGTACAGGTGGGGACCGGGGAGCTGTTTTTT. It is translated as CAISASAGVQVGTGELFF.